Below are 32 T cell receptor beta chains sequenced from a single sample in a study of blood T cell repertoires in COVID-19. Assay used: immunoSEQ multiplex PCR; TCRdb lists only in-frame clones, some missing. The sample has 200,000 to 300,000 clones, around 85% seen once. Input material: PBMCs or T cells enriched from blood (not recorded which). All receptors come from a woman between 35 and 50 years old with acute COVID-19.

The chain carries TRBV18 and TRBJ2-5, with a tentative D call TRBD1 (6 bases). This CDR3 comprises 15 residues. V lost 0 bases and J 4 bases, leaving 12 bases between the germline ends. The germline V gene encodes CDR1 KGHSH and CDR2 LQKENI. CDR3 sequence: CASSPPNRVGETQYF. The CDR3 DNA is TGTGCCAGCTCACCACCGAACAGGGTGGGAGAGACCCAGTACTTC.

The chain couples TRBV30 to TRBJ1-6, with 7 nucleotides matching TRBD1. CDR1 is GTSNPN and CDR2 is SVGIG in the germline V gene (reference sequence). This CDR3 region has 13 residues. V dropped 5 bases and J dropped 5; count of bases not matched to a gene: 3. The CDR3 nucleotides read TGTGCCTGGCGGGACAGTCATAATTCACCCCTCCACTTT. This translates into CAWRDSHNSPLHF. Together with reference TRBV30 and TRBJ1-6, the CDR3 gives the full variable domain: SQTIHQWPATLVQPVGSPLSLECTVEGTSNPNLYWYRQAAGRGLQLLFYSVGIGQISSEVPQNLSASRPQDRQFILSSKKLLLSDSGFYLCAWRDSHNSPLHFGNGTRLTVT.

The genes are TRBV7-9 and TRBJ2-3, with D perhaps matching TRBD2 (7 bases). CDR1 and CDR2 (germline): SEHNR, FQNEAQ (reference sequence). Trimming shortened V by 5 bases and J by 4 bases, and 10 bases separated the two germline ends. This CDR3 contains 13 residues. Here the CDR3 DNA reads TGTGCCAGCAGCGTAGGGGGGGCAGATACGCAGTATTTT. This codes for CASSVGGADTQYF. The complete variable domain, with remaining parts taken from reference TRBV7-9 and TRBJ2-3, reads DTGVSQNPRHKITKRGQNVTFRCDPISEHNRLYWYRQTLGQGPEFLTYFQNEAQLEKSRLLSDRFSAERPKGSFSTLEIQRTEQGDSAMYLCASSVGGADTQYFGPGTRLTVL.

Written as DNA, the CDR3 is TGCGCCAGCAGTCCAGCCTCGACATCCTACAATGAGCAGTTCTTC. Protein: CASSPASTSYNEQFF. The chain combines TRBV5-1 with TRBJ2-1; D is unclear. The germline V gene encodes CDR1 SGHRS and CDR2 YFSETQ. Trimming removed 5 bases from V and 1 base from J, with 13 bases in between. CDR3 size: 15 residues.

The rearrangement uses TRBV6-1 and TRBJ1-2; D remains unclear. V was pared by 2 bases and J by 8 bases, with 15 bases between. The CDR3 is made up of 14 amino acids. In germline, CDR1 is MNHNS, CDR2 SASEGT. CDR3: CASSELARTIGYTF. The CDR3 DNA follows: TGTGCCAGCAGTGAATTGGCCAGAACGATAGGCTACACCTTC.

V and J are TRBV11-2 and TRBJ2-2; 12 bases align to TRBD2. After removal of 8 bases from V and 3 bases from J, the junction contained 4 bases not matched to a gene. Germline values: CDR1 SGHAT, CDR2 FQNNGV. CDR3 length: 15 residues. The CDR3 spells CASGRLAGDTGELFF. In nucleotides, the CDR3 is TGTGCCAGCGGACGACTAGCGGGAGACACCGGGGAGCTGTTTTTT.

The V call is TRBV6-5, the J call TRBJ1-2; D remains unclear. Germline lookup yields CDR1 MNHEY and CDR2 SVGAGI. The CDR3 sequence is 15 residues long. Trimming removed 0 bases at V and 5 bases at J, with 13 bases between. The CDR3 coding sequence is TGTGCCAGCAGTTACTCGCGGGGAAACGGTTATGGCTACACCTTC. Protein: CASSYSRGNGYGYTF.

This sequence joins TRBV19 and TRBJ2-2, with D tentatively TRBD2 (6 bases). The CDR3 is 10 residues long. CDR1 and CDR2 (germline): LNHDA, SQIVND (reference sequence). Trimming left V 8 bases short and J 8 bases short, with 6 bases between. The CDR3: CASGRGELFF. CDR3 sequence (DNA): TGTGCCAGTGGGAGGGGGGAGCTGTTTTTT.

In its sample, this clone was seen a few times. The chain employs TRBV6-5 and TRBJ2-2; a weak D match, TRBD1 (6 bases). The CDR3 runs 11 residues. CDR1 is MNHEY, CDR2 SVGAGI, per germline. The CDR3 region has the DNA TGTGCGGAAGGGGGAACCGGGGAGCTGTTTTTT. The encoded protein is CAEGGTGELFF.

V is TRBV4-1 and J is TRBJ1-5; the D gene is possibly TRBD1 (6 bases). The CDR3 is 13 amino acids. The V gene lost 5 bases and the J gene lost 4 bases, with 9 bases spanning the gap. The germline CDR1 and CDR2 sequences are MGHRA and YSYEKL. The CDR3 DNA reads TGCGCCAGCAGCTATGACAGGAATCAGCCCCAGCATTTT. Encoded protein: CASSYDRNQPQHF.

For the CDR3, the DNA is TGCGCCAGCAGCCAAGAAGAGGTTGGCGCAGATACGCAGTATTTT. The encoded protein is CASSQEEVGADTQYF. The J gene is TRBJ2-3, the V gene TRBV4-1; D ambiguous. Germline loops: CDR1 MGHRA, CDR2 YSYEKL. The CDR3 sequence is 15 residues long. Deletions cut 0 bases from V and 4 bases from J, with 11 bases between.

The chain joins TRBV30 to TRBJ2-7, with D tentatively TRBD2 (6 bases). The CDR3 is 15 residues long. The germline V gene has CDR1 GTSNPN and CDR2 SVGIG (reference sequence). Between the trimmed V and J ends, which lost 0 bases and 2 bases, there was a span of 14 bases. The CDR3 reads CAWSVPSENPYEQYF. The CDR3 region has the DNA TGTGCCTGGAGTGTACCTAGCGAAAACCCCTACGAGCAGTACTTC. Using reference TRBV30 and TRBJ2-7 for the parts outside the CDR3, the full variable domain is SQTIHQWPATLVQPVGSPLSLECTVEGTSNPNLYWYRQAAGRGLQLLFYSVGIGQISSEVPQNLSASRPQDRQFILSSKKLLLSDSGFYLCAWSVPSENPYEQYFGPGTRLTVT.

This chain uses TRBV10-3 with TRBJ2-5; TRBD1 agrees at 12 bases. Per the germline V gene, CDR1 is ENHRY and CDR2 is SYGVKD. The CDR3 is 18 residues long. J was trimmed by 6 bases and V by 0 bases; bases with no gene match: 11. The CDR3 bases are TGTGCCATCAGTGAGTCTGATAAGGGACAGGGGGCAGTGAAGACCCAGTACTTC. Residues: CAISESDKGQGAVKTQYF.

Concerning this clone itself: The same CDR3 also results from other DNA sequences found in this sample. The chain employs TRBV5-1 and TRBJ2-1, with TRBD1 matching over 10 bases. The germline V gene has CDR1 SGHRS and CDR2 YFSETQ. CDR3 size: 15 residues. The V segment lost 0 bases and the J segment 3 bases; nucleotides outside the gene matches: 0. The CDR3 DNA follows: TGCGCCAGCAGCTTGGGGGACAGGGGCTACAATGAGCAGTTCTTC. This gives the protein CASSLGDRGYNEQFF.

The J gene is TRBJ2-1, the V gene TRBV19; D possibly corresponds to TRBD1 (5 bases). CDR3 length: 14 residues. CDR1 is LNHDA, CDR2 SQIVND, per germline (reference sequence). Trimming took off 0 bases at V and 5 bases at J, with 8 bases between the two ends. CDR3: CASSIEGVDNEQFF. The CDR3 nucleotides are TGTGCCAGTAGTATAGAAGGGGTAGACAATGAGCAGTTCTTC.

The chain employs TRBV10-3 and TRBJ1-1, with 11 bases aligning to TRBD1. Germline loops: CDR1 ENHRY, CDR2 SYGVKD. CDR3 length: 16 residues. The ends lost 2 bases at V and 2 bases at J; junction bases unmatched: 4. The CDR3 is CAISEPGTGGNTEAFF. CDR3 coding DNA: TGTGCCATCAGTGAGCCCGGGACAGGGGGTAACACTGAAGCTTTCTTT.

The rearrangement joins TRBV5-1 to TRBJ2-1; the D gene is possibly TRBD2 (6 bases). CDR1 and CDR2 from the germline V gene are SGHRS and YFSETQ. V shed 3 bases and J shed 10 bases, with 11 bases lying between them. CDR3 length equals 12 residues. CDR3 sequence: CASSSLAGEQFF. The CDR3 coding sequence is TGCGCCAGCAGCTCCTTGGCGGGGGAGCAGTTCTTC.

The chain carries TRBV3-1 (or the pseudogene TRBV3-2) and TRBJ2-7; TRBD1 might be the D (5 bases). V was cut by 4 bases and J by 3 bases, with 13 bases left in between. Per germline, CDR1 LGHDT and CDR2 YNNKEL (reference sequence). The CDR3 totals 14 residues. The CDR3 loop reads CASSLSQGHYEQYF. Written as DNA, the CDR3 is TGTGCCAGCAGCCTTAGTCAGGGTCACTACGAGCAGTACTTC.

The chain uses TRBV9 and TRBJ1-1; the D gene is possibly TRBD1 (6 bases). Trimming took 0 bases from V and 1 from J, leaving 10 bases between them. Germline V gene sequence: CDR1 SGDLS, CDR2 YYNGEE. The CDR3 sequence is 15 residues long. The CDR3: CASSVAQGSNTEAFF. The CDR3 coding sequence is TGTGCCAGCAGCGTAGCTCAGGGGTCGAACACTGAAGCTTTCTTT.

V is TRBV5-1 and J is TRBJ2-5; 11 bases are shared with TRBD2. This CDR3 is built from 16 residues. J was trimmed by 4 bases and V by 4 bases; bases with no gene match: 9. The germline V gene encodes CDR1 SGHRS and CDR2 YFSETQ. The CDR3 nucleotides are TGCGCCAGCAGCCTAAATCCTACTAGCGGGAGAGAGACCCAGTACTTC. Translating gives CASSLNPTSGRETQYF.

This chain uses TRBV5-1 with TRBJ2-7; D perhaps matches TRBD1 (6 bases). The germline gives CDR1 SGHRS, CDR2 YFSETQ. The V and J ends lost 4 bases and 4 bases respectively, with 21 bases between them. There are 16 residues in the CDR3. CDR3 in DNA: TGCGCCAGCAGCCGTTTTACAGGGAACGCTAGGTACGAGCAGTACTTC. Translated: CASSRFTGNARYEQYF.

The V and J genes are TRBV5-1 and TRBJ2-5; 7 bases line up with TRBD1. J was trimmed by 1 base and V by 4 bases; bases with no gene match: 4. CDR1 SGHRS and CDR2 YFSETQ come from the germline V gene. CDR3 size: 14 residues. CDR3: CASSLNRGQETQYF. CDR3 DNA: TGCGCCAGCAGCCTGAACAGGGGCCAAGAGACCCAGTACTTC.

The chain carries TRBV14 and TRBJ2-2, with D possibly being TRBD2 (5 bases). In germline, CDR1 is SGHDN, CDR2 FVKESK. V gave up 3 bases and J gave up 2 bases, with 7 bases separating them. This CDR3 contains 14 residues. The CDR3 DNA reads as TGTGCCAGCAGCCAGGACTTTAACACCGGGGAGCTGTTTTTT. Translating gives CASSQDFNTGELFF.

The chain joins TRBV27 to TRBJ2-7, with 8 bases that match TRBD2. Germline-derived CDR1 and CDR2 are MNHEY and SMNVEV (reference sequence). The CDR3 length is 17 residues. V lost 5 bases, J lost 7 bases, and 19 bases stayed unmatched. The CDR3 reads CASSPSAEAGGLREQYF. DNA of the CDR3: TGTGCCAGCAGTCCCTCCGCGGAGGCGGGAGGACTAAGGGAGCAGTACTTC.

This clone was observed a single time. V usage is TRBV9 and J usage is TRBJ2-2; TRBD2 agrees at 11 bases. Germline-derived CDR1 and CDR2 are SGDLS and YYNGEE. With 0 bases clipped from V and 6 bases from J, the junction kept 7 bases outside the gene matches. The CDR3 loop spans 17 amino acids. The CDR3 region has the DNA TGTGCCAGCAGCGTAGCTCATAGCGGGAGGGGCCCCGGGGAGCTGTTTTTT. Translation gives CASSVAHSGRGPGELFF.

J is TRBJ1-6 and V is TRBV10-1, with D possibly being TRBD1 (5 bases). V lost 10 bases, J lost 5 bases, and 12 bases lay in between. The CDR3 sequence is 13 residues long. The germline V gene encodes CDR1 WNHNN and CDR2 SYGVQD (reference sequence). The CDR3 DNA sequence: TGCGCCACAAAACAGGAAAATAATTCACCCCTCCACTTT. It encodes CATKQENNSPLHF.

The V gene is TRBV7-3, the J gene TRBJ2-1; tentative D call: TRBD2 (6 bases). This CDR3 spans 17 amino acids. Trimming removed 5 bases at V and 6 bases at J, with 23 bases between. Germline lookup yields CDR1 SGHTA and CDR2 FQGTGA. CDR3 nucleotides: TGTGCCAGCAGCCCCTACGCCATGCGGGAACGGCCCAATGAGCAGTTCTTC. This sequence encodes CASSPYAMRERPNEQFF.

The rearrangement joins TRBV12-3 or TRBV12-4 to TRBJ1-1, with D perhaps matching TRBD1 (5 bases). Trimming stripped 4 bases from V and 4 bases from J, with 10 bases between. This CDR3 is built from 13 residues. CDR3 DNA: TGTGCCAGCAGTTCAGGGTGGGTCACTGAAGCTTTCTTT. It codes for CASSSGWVTEAFF.

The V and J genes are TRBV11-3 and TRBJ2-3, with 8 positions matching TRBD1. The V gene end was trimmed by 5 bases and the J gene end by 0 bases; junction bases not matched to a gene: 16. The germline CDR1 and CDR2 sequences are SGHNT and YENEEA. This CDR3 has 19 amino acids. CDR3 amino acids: CASSLDRGPRPTSTDTQYF. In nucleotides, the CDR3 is TGTGCCAGCAGCCTCGACAGGGGTCCACGACCCACTAGCACAGATACGCAGTATTTT.

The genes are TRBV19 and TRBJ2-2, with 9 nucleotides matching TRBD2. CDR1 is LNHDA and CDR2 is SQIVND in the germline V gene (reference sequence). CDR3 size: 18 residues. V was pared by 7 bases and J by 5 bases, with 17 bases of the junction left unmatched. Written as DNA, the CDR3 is TGTGCCAGTACGGGCAGGGGAAGAGGCGGGAGGGCGACCGGGGAGCTGTTTTTT. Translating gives CASTGRGRGGRATGELFF.

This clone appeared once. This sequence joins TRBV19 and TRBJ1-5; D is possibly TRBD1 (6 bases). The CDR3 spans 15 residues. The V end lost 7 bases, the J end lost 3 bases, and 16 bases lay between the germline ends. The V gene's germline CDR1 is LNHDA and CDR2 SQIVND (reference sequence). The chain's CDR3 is CASTYGGAANQPQHF. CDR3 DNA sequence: TGTGCCAGTACCTATGGGGGGGCGGCCAATCAGCCCCAGCATTTT.

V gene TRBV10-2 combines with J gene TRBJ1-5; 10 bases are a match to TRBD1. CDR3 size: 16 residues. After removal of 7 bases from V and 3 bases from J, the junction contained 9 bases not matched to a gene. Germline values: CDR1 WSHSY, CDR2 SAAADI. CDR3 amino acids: CASTGGQGGVNQPQHF. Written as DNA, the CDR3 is TGCGCCAGCACGGGAGGACAGGGGGGAGTCAATCAGCCCCAGCATTTT.